The source of this TCR beta chain is a study of T cells in Graves' hyperthyroidism and ophthalmopathy. Thyroid ultrasound, orbital computed tomography, clinical symptoms, and serum thyroxine and TRAb underpinned diagnoses. PBMCs came from roughly 10 ml fresh peripheral blood. This clonotype came up many times. Trimming removed 11 bases from V and 1 base from J, with 17 bases in between. This CDR3 spans 14 amino acids. Germline CDR1 is SNHLY and CDR2 is FYNNEI. There were TCR beta CDR3 regions amplified from RNA transcripts. First-round RT-PCR of the TCR CDR3 relied on the HTBI primer set. One entry per CDR3 protein results from TCRdb running MiXCR on the multiplex PCR reads. The data contain 200,000 or so distinct CDR3 sequences, 17% of them singletons.

Material: blood. The TCR was taken from a woman aged 45-65 years with Graves' hyperthyroidism. This chain joins TRBV2 and TRBJ1-1; the D gene is possibly TRBD1 (5 bases). CDR3 DNA: TGTGCCGGAAGCAGTCGACAGAAGAACACTGAAGCTTTCTTT. This codes for CAGSSRQKNTEAFF. The variable domain in full, completed from reference TRBV2 and TRBJ1-1, reads EPEVTQTPSHQVTQMGQEVILRCVPISNHLYFYWYRQILGQKVEFLVSFYNNEISEKSEIFDDQFSVERPDGSNFTLKIRSTKLEDSAMYFCAGSSRQKNTEAFFGQGTRLTVV.